These 7 T cell receptor beta chains came from one sample sequenced in a study of monozygotic twins with inflammatory bowel disease (dated by TCRdb to between 2017 and 2020). Library method: 5' RACE. Sequencing relied on an Illumina HiSeq 2500. Reads reprocessed by TCRdb are summarized as one entry per CDR3 protein sequence, and DNA is absent. The table for this sample records under 150,000 distinct CDR3 sequences. The ten largest clones capture 2.4% of the sample. The sequenced sample was blood. Receptor source: a human donor with ulcerative colitis or Crohn's disease, or a healthy co-twin of an affected twin (not recorded which).

CDR3: CASSLGGANTEAFF. The chain is built from TRBV5-1 and TRBJ1-1. Germline CDR1 is SGHRS and CDR2 is YFSETQ. The CDR3 is 14 residues long.

V is TRBV7-2 and J is TRBJ2-2; TCRdb reports TRBD1, a call that lacks DNA to check it against. The CDR3 is 16 residues long. Looked up from germline, CDR1 is SGHTA and CDR2 is FQGNSA. The CDR3 spells CASSLEYRGHTGELFF.

The chain links TRBV18 to TRBJ2-1. The CDR3 has 16 amino acids. Germline CDR1 is KGHSH and CDR2 is LQKENI. The CDR3 protein is CASSPPGGGSYNEQFF.

The CDR3 is CASSRSTAANSGNTIYF. V is TRBV7-8 and J is TRBJ1-3. CDR1 and CDR2 (germline): SGHVS, FQNEAQ. The CDR3 loop spans 17 amino acids.

The V and J genes are TRBV7-9 and TRBJ1-2; the TRBD1 assignment by TCRdb is unverifiable without DNA. The CDR3 is 14 residues long. Looked up from germline, CDR1 is SEHNR and CDR2 is FQNEAQ (reference sequence). The CDR3 loop reads CASSLEGDSRDYTF.

V and J are TRBV20-1 and TRBJ1-2; checking the TCRdb D call of TRBD1 is not possible without DNA. The germline V gene encodes CDR1 DFQATT and CDR2 SNEGSKA (reference sequence). CDR3 length equals 17 residues. The CDR3 sequence is CSARNLPLLLRENGYTF.

The chain joins TRBV20-1 to TRBJ1-1; TCRdb lists TRBD1, though no DNA is available to test this call. The CDR3 consists of 15 residues. Per germline, CDR1 DFQATT and CDR2 SNEGSKA (reference sequence). The CDR3 spells CSANSGGGLPGFSFF.